These 27 T cell receptor beta chains were sequenced from one sample in a study of blood T cell repertoires in COVID-19. Using immunoSEQ multiplex PCR, the repertoire was profiled, and TCRdb retains in-frame clones only, with some absent. The table lists approximately 110,000 clones, 88% of them singletons. The sequenced sample was peripheral blood. Every receptor here comes from a woman aged 65 to 85 who had recovered from COVID-19.

The chain couples TRBV11-3 to TRBJ2-7, with TRBD2 matching 7 bases. The V segment lost 0 bases and the J segment 2 bases; nucleotides outside the gene matches: 4. The CDR3 runs to 15 residues. Germline-derived CDR1 and CDR2 are SGHNT and YENEEA. The CDR3 region has the DNA TGTGCCAGCAGCTTAGATGGCGGGGGAACCTACGAGCAGTACTTC. Translation gives CASSLDGGGTYEQYF.

The sample holds one count of this clone. This chain uses TRBV2 with TRBJ1-4; perhaps TRBD1 as D (5 bases). The CDR3 has 11 residues. Trimming took 7 bases from V and 14 from J, leaving 14 bases between them. Germline CDR1 and CDR2: SNHLY and FYNNEI. The CDR3: CASNYQTELFF. The CDR3 DNA reads as TGTGCCAGCAACTACCAGACAGAGCTGTTTTTT.

The chain carries TRBV7-8 and TRBJ1-1; 7 bases fit TRBD1. Germline-derived CDR1 and CDR2 are SGHVS and FQNEAQ. Trimming cost V 5 bases and J 6 bases; bases outside gene matches: 6. CDR3 length: 13 amino acids. The CDR3 region has the DNA TGTGCCAGCAGCCCCGGGCAGGGGGCTGAAGCTTTCTTT. The encoded protein is CASSPGQGAEAFF.

This chain connects TRBV5-4 to TRBJ2-5, with D possibly matching TRBD1 (6 bases). CDR3 length equals 15 residues. Trimming shortened V by 1 base and J by 5 bases, and 15 bases separated the two germline ends. Germline V gene sequence: CDR1 SGHNT, CDR2 YYREEE (reference sequence). The CDR3 protein is CASSLTQGSRETQYF. The CDR3 DNA reads as TGTGCCAGCAGCTTGACCCAGGGGAGCAGGGAGACCCAGTACTTC. Combining the CDR3 with reference TRBV5-4 and TRBJ2-5 gives the whole variable domain ETGVTQSPTHLIKTRGQQVTLRCSSQSGHNTVSWYQQALGQGPQFIFQYYREEENGRGNFPPRFSGLQFPNYSSELNVNALELDDSALYLCASSLTQGSRETQYFGPGTRLLVL.

This clone was recorded at least ten times. This sample also contains other DNA sequences that code for the same CDR3. This chain joins TRBV27 and TRBJ2-7, with 8 bases identical to TRBD2. CDR3 length equals 13 residues. Germline V gene sequence: CDR1 MNHEY, CDR2 SMNVEV (reference sequence). Trimming removed 2 bases from V and 3 bases from J; junction bases left unmatched: 0. As DNA, the CDR3 is TGTGCCAGCAGTTTACGGGGGGGCTACGAGCAGTACTTC. It encodes CASSLRGGYEQYF.

The chain carries TRBV5-1 and TRBJ2-7; the match to TRBD1 covers 7 bases. J gave up 7 bases and V 4 bases, and 14 bases lay outside the gene matches. This CDR3 is built from 15 residues. Germline-derived CDR1 and CDR2 are SGHRS and YFSETQ. CDR3 amino acids: CASSTINTGAGEQYF. The CDR3 DNA reads as TGCGCCAGCAGCACTATCAATACAGGGGCAGGGGAGCAGTACTTC. The variable domain in full, with the rest retrieved from reference TRBV5-1 and TRBJ2-7, is KAGVTQTPRYLIKTRGQQVTLSCSPISGHRSVSWYQQTPGQGLQFLFEYFSETQRNKGNFPGRFSGRQFSNSRSEMNVSTLELGDSALYLCASSTINTGAGEQYFGPGTRLTVT.

The chain combines TRBV5-4 with TRBJ1-6; the match to TRBD1 covers 8 bases. V was pared by 4 bases and J by 6 bases, with 3 bases of the junction left unmatched. Germline CDR1 and CDR2: SGHNT and YYREEE (reference sequence). The CDR3 contains 14 residues. The CDR3 loop reads CASSQDRGNSPLHF. The CDR3 nucleotides read TGTGCCAGCAGCCAAGACAGGGGTAATTCACCCCTCCACTTT.

The V and J genes are TRBV15 and TRBJ1-3; 7 positions match TRBD1. Germline CDR1 LNHNV, CDR2 YYDKDF (reference sequence). The CDR3 sequence is 15 residues long. V lost 5 bases and J lost 5; bases outside the gene matches: 9. The CDR3 region is CATSARQGERNTIYF. For the CDR3, the DNA is TGTGCCACCAGCGCTAGACAGGGCGAGAGAAACACCATATATTTT. Together with reference TRBV15 and TRBJ1-3, the CDR3 gives the full variable domain: DAMVIQNPRYQVTQFGKPVTLSCSQTLNHNVMYWYQQKSSQAPKLLFHYYDKDFNNEADTPDNFQSRRPNTSFCFLDIRSPGLGDTAMYLCATSARQGERNTIYFGEGSWLTVV.

The chain couples TRBV10-3 to TRBJ2-1; 15 bases align to TRBD2. Trimming at V came to 6 bases and at J to 6 bases, leaving 3 bases not matched to a gene. Germline assignment: CDR1 ENHRY and CDR2 SYGVKD. The CDR3 length is 15 residues. The CDR3 region is CAISSGLAGGNEQFF. The CDR3 coding sequence is TGTGCCATCAGCTCGGGACTAGCGGGAGGCAATGAGCAGTTCTTC.

The chain joins TRBV5-4 to TRBJ2-5, with TRBD2 matching 9 bases. Losses at the gene ends were 5 bases for V and 0 bases for J; bases not matched to a gene: 2. This CDR3 has 14 residues. In germline, CDR1 is SGHNT, CDR2 YYREEE (reference sequence). The CDR3: CASSAGGYQETQYF. CDR3 sequence (DNA): TGTGCCAGCAGTGCGGGGGGGTACCAAGAGACCCAGTACTTC.

The chain links TRBV30 to TRBJ1-6; maybe TRBD1 (5 bases). Germline V gene data show CDR1 as GTSNPN and CDR2 as SVGIG (reference sequence). Trimming stripped 2 bases from V and 6 bases from J, with 14 bases between. There are 15 residues in the CDR3. The CDR3 DNA sequence: TGTGCCTGGAGTATTAGCCGGGGGGGTAATTCACCCCTCCACTTT. Translating gives CAWSISRGGNSPLHF.

The rearrangement uses TRBV2 and TRBJ1-5; perhaps TRBD1 as D (5 bases). The CDR3 loop spans 16 amino acids. Germline CDR1 SNHLY, CDR2 FYNNEI. Between the trimmed V and J ends, which lost 7 bases and 0 bases, there was a span of 16 bases. CDR3 sequence reads: CASKDSGVYSNQPQHF. DNA for the CDR3: TGTGCCAGCAAAGACAGTGGAGTTTATAGCAATCAGCCCCAGCATTTT.

This sequence joins TRBV7-2 and TRBJ2-5; D possibly corresponds to TRBD2 (6 bases). Per the germline V gene, CDR1 is SGHTA and CDR2 is FQGNSA. Trimming took off 6 bases at V and 5 bases at J, with 16 bases between the two ends. The CDR3 covers 14 residues. CDR3 protein: CASRGGISWETQYF. CDR3 sequence (DNA): TGTGCCAGCAGGGGCGGGATCTCTTGGGAGACCCAGTACTTC.

The J gene is TRBJ1-1, the V gene TRBV29-1; D is undetermined. CDR1 SQVTM and CDR2 ANQGSEA come from the germline V gene. The CDR3 is 13 residues long. Trimming removed 4 bases at V and 1 base at J, with 10 bases between. CDR3 residues: CSVVIGWNTEAFF. The CDR3 nucleotides read TGCAGCGTTGTCATCGGGTGGAACACTGAAGCTTTCTTT. The full variable domain, rest sourced from reference TRBV29-1 and TRBJ1-1, is SAVISQKPSRDICQRGTSLTIQCQVDSQVTMMFWYRQQPGQSLTLIATANQGSEATYESGFVIDKFPISRPNLTFSTLTVSNMSPEDSSIYLCSVVIGWNTEAFFGQGTRLTVV.

J is TRBJ2-7 and V is TRBV4-3; 10 bases map to TRBD1. Germline V gene lookup returns CDR1 LGHNA and CDR2 YSLEER. The CDR3 has 17 residues. V was pared by 1 base and J by 5 bases, with 11 bases of the junction left unmatched. The CDR3, as DNA: TGCGCCAGCAGCCAAGGCACTCCGGGACAGGGGATCCACGAGCAGTACTTC. Translated: CASSQGTPGQGIHEQYF.

This chain joins TRBV19 and TRBJ2-7; 9 bases match TRBD1. The CDR3 has 15 residues. Germline lookup yields CDR1 LNHDA and CDR2 SQIVND (reference sequence). The junction had 9 bases not matched to a gene; V was cut back by 4 bases and J by 5 bases. As DNA, the CDR3 is TGTGCCAGTAGTAGCGGGACAGGGCGGCGGAACGAGCAGTACTTC. Amino acids: CASSSGTGRRNEQYF.

In its sample, this clone was seen a few times. This rearrangement joins TRBV7-3 to TRBJ1-6; D is possibly TRBD1 (6 bases). There are 14 residues in the CDR3. V was pared by 4 bases and J by 7 bases, with 11 bases between. CDR1 is SGHTA, CDR2 FQGTGA, per germline. CDR3 coding DNA: TGTGCCAGCAGCTCTTCCGGGACAAATTCACCCCTCCACTTT. Translating gives CASSSSGTNSPLHF.

V gene TRBV30 combines with J gene TRBJ1-4; tentatively, D is TRBD1 (6 bases). CDR1 is GTSNPN and CDR2 is SVGIG in the germline V gene (reference sequence). V was clipped by 5 bases and J by 5 bases, with 15 bases between them. CDR3 length: 14 amino acids. The CDR3 sequence is CAWGPGTYNEKLFF. CDR3 DNA sequence: TGTGCCTGGGGGCCGGGGACATACAATGAAAAACTGTTTTTT.

This clone was counted between two and nine times. The V gene is TRBV10-2, the J gene TRBJ2-3; no reliable D call. Trimming cost V 2 bases and J 6 bases, with 15 bases left between them. The CDR3 length is 15 residues. Germline CDR1 is WSHSY and CDR2 is SAAADI. This CDR3 reads CASSEKSAPGDTQYF. Written as DNA, the CDR3 is TGCGCCAGCAGTGAGAAGAGTGCCCCCGGGGATACGCAGTATTTT.

The chain joins TRBV29-1 to TRBJ2-7; 7 nucleotides agree with TRBD2. This CDR3 has 14 amino acids. V shed 1 base, J shed 5 bases, and the junction held 8 bases outside the gene matches. Germline assignment: CDR1 SQVTM and CDR2 ANQGSEA. The CDR3 region has the DNA TGCAGCGTTGAAGGAGGCCGCGGGAGTGACGAGCAGTACTTC. It encodes CSVEGGRGSDEQYF.

The V call is TRBV7-9, the J call TRBJ2-1; 13 bases are shared with TRBD2. The germline V gene has CDR1 SEHNR and CDR2 FQNEAQ (reference sequence). The CDR3 has 16 amino acids. V lost 5 bases to trimming and J lost 8 bases; unmatched junction nucleotides: 9. The CDR3 region is CASSTGTSGISHEQFF. The CDR3 coding sequence is TGTGCCAGCAGCACGGGGACTAGCGGGATAAGTCATGAGCAGTTCTTC.

This clone was recorded only once. The chain employs TRBV4-3 and TRBJ2-2; 10 nucleotides agree with TRBD2. CDR1 is LGHNA, CDR2 YSLEER, per germline. The ends lost 2 bases at V and 7 bases at J; junction bases unmatched: 4. CDR3 length: 15 residues. Here the CDR3 DNA reads TGCGCCAGCAGCCAACTAGCGGGGGCGGGCGGGGAGCTGTTTTTT. It encodes CASSQLAGAGGELFF.

This sequence joins TRBV2 and TRBJ1-6; 7 bases match TRBD1. The CDR3 has 15 amino acids. The germline CDR1 and CDR2 sequences are SNHLY and FYNNEI. After removal of 6 bases from V and 5 bases from J, the junction contained 7 bases not matched to a gene. CDR3 nucleotides: TGTGCCAGCAGGCCGGGACAGCCGAATAATTCACCCCTCCACTTT. Protein product: CASRPGQPNNSPLHF.

This chain links TRBV7-2 with TRBJ2-4; maybe TRBD2 (5 bases). CDR1 and CDR2 (germline): SGHTA, FQGNSA. Trimming shortened V by 8 bases and J by 1 base, and 9 bases separated the two germline ends. This CDR3 is 13 amino acids long. The CDR3 protein is CASGSWAKNIQYF. Written as DNA, the CDR3 is TGTGCCAGCGGGAGTTGGGCCAAAAACATTCAGTACTTC.

This sequence joins TRBV5-1 and TRBJ1-5, with TRBD1 identical over 11 bases. CDR1 SGHRS and CDR2 YFSETQ come from the germline V gene. The junction had 5 bases not matched to a gene; V was cut back by 2 bases and J by 7 bases. CDR3 length equals 15 residues. CDR3 bases: TGCGCCAGCAGCTTAGGGACAGGGGGTGTCCAGCCCCAGCATTTT. This encodes CASSLGTGGVQPQHF.

This chain links TRBV6-2 or TRBV6-3 with TRBJ2-5; D unclear. Between the trimmed V and J ends, which lost 2 bases and 2 bases, there was a span of 3 bases. Per the germline V gene, CDR1 is MNHEY and CDR2 is SVGEGT. This CDR3 is built from 12 residues. The CDR3 region has the DNA TGTGCCAGCAGTTACCCTCAAGAGACCCAGTACTTC. Protein product: CASSYPQETQYF.

The chain joins TRBV11-3 to TRBJ2-3; weak D call: TRBD2 (6 bases). The germline V gene has CDR1 SGHNT and CDR2 YENEEA. V lost 5 bases and J lost 5, with 14 bases in between. The CDR3 length is 14 residues. Here the CDR3 reads CASSPSGLQDTQYF. As DNA, the CDR3 is TGTGCCAGCAGCCCCAGCGGGTTACAAGATACGCAGTATTTT.